This T cell receptor beta chain is from a study of liver allograft versus peripheral blood T cells. Study context: T cell receptor repertoires in transplanted livers were compared with those in recipients' peripheral blood. Broader study findings: As reported, T cell receptor repertoires inside liver allografts differed from those present in peripheral blood.

On this clonotype itself: What it binds is not known. One end of the junction is discordant with germline, which a read error may explain.

TCRdb redid the calling of the reads with MiXCR, one entry per CDR3 protein. The sample shows more than 2,500 distinct CDR3 sequences, roughly 15% of them seen only once. The CDR3 sequence is 11 residues long. Germline CDR1 and CDR2: MNHNY and SVGAGI (reference sequence). The chain recombines TRBV6-6 with TRBJ1-2, with D unresolved. The sequence came from a human patient who had a liver transplant. Some of these T cells may belong to the graft donor. CDR3 loop: CASSYSAVSPF. The CDR3, as DNA: TGTGCCAGCAGTTACTCGGCCGTCTCCCCCTTC.